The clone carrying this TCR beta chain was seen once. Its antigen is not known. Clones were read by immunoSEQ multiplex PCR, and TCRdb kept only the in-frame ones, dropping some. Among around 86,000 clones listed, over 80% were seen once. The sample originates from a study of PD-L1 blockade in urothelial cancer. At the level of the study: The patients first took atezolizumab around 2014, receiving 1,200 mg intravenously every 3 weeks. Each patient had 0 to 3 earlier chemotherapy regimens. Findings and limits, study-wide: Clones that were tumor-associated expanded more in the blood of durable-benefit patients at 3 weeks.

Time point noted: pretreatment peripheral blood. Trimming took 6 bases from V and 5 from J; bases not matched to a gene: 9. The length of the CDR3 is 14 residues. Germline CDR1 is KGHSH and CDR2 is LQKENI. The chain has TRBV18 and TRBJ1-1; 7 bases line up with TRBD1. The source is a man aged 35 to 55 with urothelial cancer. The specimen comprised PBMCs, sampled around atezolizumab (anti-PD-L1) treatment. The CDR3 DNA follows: TGTGCCAGCTCTCCGTCTCAGGGGGATACTGAAGCTTTCTTT. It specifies CASSPSQGDTEAFF.